What follows describes a single T cell receptor (beta chain). These data originate in a study of human CD8 memory T cell subsets. UMI-labeled 5' RACE was the method by which TCR beta libraries were made. One entry per CDR3 protein, without DNA, is what TCRdb gives after re-calling the 5' RACE reads. In total, the table holds 10,000 or so distinct CDR3 sequences. Germline V CDR1 and CDR2: MDHEN, SYDVKM. This CDR3 region has 15 residues. Sequenced material: CD8+ stem-like memory T cells (TSCM and TCM) sorted from PBMCs. As to subset: stem-like memory CD8 T cells (TSTEM), CCR7+ PD-1- TIGIT-. This clonotype originated in a human donor in good health. V gene TRBV28 combines with J gene TRBJ2-1; TCRdb picks TRBD2, but there is no DNA to check that call. CDR3: CASTRLAGGFNEQFF.